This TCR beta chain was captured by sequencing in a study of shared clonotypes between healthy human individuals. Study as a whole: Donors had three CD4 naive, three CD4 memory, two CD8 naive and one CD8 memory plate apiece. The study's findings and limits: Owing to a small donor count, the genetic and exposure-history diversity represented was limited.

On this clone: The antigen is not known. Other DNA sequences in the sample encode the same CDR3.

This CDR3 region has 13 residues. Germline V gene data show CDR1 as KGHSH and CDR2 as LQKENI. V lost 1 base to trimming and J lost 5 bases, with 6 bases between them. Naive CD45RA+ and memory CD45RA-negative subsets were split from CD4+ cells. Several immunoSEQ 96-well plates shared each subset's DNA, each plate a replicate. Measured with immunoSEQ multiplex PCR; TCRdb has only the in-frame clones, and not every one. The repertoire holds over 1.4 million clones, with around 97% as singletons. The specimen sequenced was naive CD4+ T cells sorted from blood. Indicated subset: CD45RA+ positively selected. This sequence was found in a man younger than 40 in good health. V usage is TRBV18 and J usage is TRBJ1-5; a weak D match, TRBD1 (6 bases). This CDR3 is CASSPQGDQPQHF. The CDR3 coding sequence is TGTGCCAGCTCACCACAGGGGGATCAGCCCCAGCATTTT.